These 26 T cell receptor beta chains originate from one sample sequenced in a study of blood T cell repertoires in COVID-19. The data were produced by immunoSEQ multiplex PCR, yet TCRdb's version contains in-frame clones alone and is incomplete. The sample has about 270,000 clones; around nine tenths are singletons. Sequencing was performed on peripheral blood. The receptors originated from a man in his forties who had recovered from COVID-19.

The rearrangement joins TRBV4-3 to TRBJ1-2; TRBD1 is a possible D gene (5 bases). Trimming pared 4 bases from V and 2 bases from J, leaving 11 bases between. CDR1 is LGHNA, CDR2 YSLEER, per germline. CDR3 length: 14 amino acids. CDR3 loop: CASSPLTENYGYTF. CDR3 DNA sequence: TGCGCCAGCAGCCCCCTGACAGAAAACTATGGCTACACCTTC.

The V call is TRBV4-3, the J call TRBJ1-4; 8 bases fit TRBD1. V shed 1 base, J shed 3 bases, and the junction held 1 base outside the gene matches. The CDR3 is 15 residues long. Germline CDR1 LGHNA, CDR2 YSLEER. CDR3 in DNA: TGCGCCAGCAGCCAAGCCAGGGGGCCTAATGAAAAACTGTTTTTT. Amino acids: CASSQARGPNEKLFF.

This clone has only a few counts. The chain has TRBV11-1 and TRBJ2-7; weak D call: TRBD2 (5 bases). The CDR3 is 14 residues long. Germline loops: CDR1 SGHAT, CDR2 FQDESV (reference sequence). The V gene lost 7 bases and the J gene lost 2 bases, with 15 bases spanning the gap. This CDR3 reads CASTPSGIPYEQYF. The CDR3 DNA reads TGTGCCAGCACCCCCTCGGGAATCCCCTACGAGCAGTACTTC.

CDR3: CSVSGLPQQQYF. CDR3 nucleotide sequence: TGCAGCGTTTCGGGACTTCCACAACAGCAGTACTTC. This chain uses TRBV29-1 with TRBJ2-7; perhaps TRBD2 as D (6 bases). The CDR3 totals 12 residues. The ends were cut back, 5 bases at V and 8 bases at J, with 16 bases in the middle. CDR1 is SQVTM and CDR2 is ANQGSEA in the germline V gene.

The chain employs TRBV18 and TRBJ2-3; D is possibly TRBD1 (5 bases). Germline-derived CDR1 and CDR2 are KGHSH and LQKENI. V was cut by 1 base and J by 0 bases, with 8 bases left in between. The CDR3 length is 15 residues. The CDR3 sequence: CASSPQGLSTDTQYF. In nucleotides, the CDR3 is TGTGCCAGCTCACCACAGGGGCTTAGCACAGATACGCAGTATTTT. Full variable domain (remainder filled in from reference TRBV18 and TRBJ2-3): NAGVMQNPRHLVRRRGQEARLRCSPMKGHSHVYWYRQLPEEGLKFMVYLQKENIIDESGMPKERFSAEFPKEGPSILRIQQVVRGDSAAYFCASSPQGLSTDTQYFGPGTRLTVL.

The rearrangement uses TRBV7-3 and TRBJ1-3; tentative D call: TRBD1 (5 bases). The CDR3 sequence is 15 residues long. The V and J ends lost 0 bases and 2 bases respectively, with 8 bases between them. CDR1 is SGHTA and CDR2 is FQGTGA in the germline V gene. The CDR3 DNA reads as TGTGCCAGCAGCTTAACGGCAGGGCCTGGAAACACCATATATTTT. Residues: CASSLTAGPGNTIYF.

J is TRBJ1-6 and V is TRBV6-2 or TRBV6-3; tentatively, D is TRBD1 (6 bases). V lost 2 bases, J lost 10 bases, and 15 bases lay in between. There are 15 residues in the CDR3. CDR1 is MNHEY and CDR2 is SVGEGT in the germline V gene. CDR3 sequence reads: CASSYQGPASSPLHF. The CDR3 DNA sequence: TGTGCCAGCAGTTACCAGGGGCCGGCGTCATCACCCCTCCACTTT.

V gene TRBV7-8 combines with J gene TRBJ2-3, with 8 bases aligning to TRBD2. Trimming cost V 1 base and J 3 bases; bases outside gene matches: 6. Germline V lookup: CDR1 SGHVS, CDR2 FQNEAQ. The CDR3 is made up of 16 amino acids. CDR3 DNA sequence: TGTGCCAGCAGCTTAGTCCGGGAGGGCCCGACAGATACGCAGTATTTT. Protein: CASSLVREGPTDTQYF. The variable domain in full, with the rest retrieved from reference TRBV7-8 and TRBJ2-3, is GAGVSQSPRYKVAKRGQDVALRCDPISGHVSLFWYQQALGQGPEFLTYFQNEAQLDKSGLPSDRFFAERPEGSVSTLKIQRTQQEDSAVYLCASSLVREGPTDTQYFGPGTRLTVL.

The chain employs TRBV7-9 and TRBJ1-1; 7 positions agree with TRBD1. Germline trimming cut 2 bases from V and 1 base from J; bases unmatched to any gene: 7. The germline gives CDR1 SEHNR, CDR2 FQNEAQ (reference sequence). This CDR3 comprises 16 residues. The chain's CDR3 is CASSLHRGAGNTEAFF. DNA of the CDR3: TGTGCCAGCAGCTTACACAGGGGCGCGGGGAACACTGAAGCTTTCTTT.

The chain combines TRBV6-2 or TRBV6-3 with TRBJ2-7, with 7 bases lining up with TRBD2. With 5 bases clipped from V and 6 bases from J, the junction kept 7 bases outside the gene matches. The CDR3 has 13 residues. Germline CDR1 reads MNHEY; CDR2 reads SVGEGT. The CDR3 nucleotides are TGTGCCAGCAGTCCCCGACTAGCTTCCGAGCAGTACTTC. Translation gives CASSPRLASEQYF.

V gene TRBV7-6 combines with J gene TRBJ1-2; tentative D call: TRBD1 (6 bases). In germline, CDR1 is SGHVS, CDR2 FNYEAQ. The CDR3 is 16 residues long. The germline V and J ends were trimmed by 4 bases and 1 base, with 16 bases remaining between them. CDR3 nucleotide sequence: TGTGCCAGCAGCTCTAGGATATGGGGGCTTAACTATGGCTACACCTTC. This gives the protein CASSSRIWGLNYGYTF.

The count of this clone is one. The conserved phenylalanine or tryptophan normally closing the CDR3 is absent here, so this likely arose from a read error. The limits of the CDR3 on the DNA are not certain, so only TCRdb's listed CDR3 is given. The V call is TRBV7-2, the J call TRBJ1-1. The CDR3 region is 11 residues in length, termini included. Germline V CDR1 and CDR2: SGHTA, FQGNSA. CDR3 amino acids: CARSSLNRGGS.

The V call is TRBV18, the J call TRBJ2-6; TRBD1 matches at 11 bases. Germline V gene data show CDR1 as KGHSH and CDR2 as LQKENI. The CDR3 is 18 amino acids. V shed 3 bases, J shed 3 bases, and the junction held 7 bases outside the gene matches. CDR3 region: CASSPWTGGLSGANVLTF. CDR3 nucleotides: TGTGCCAGCTCACCCTGGACAGGGGGCCTCAGTGGGGCCAACGTCCTGACTTTC.

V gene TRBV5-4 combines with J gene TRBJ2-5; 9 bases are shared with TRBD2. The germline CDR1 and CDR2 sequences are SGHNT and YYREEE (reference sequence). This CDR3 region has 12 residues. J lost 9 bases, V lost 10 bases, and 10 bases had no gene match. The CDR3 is CAWAGGSMAQYF. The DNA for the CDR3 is TGTGCCTGGGCGGGGGGGTCAATGGCCCAGTACTTC.

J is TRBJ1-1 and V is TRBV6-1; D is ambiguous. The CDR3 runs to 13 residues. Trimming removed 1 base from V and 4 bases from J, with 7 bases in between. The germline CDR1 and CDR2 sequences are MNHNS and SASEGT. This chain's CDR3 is CASSEEFLTEAFF. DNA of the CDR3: TGTGCCAGCAGTGAAGAATTCCTCACTGAAGCTTTCTTT.

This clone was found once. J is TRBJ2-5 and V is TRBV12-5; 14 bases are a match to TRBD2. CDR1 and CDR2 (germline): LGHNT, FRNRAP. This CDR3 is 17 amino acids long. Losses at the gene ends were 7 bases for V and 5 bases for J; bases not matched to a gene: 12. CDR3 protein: CASVQGLAGGQGETQYF. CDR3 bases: TGTGCTAGTGTACAAGGACTAGCGGGGGGCCAAGGTGAGACCCAGTACTTC.

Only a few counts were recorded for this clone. The CDR3 region has the DNA TGTGCCAGCAGCCCCTCCGGTGGAGCCGGCTACACCTTC. It is translated as CASSPSGGAGYTF. The chain uses TRBV7-9 and TRBJ1-2; D gene ambiguous. This CDR3 has 13 residues. Trimming took 5 bases from V and 8 from J, leaving 15 bases between them. CDR1 SEHNR and CDR2 FQNEAQ come from the germline V gene (reference sequence).

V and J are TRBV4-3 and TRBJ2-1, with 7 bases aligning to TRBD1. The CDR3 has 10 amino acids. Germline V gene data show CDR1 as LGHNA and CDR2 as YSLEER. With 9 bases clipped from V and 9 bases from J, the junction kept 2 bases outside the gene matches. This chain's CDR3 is CARTGREQFF. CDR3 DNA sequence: TGCGCCAGGACAGGGCGTGAGCAGTTCTTC.

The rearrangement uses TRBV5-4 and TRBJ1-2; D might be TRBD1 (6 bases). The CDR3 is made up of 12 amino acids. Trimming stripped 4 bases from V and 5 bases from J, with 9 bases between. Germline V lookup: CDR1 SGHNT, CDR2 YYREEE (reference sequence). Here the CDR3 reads CASSPQGYGYTF. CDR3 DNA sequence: TGTGCCAGCAGCCCTCAGGGGTATGGCTACACCTTC.

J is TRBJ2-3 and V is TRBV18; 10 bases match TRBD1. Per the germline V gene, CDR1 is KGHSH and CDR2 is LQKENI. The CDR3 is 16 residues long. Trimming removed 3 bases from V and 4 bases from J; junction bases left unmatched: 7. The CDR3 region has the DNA TGTGCCAGCTCACCGTTAGGGACAGGGGCATCAGATACGCAGTATTTT. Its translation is CASSPLGTGASDTQYF.

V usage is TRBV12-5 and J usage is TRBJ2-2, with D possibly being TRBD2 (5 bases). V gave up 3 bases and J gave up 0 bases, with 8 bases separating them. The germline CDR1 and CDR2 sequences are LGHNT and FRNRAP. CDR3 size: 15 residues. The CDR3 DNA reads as TGTGCTAGTGGTTTAGGAGGAGCGAACACCGGGGAGCTGTTTTTT. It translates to CASGLGGANTGELFF.

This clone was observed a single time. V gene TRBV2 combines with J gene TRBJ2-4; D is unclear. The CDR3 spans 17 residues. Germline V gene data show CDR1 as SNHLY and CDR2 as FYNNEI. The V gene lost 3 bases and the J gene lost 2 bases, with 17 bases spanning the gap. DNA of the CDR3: TGTGCCAGCAGTGAGTCTGTGCGGATCGTGACCAAAAACATTCAGTACTTC. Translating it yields CASSESVRIVTKNIQYF.

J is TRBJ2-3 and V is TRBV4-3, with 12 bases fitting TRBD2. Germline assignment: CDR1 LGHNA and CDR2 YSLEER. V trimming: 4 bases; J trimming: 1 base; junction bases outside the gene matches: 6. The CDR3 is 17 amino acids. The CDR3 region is CASSPWTSGVRTDTQYF. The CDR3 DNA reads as TGCGCCAGCAGCCCGTGGACTAGCGGGGTCCGCACAGATACGCAGTATTTT.

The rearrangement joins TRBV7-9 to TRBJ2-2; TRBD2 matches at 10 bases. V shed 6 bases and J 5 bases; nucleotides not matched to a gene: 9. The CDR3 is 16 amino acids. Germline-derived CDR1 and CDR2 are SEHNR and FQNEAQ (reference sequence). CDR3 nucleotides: TGTGCCAGCAGTCATCTAGCGGGAGTGTATACCGGGGAGCTGTTTTTT. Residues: CASSHLAGVYTGELFF.

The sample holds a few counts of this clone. The CDR3 spells CATGGQGGTEAFF. CDR3 nucleotide sequence: TGTGCCACTGGGGGACAGGGGGGCACTGAAGCTTTCTTT. The chain is built from TRBV3-1 (or the pseudogene TRBV3-2) and TRBJ1-1; 11 bases align to TRBD1. The junction had 5 bases not matched to a gene; V was cut back by 10 bases and J by 4 bases. This CDR3 comprises 13 residues. The germline CDR1 and CDR2 sequences are LGHDT and YNNKEL (reference sequence).

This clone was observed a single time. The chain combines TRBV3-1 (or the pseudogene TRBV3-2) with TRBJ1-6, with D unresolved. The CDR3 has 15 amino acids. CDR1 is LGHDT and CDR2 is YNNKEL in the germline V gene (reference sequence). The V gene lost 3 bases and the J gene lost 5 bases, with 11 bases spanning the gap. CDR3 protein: CASSQGQTHNSPLHF. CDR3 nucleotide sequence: TGTGCCAGCAGCCAGGGCCAAACCCATAATTCACCCCTCCACTTT.